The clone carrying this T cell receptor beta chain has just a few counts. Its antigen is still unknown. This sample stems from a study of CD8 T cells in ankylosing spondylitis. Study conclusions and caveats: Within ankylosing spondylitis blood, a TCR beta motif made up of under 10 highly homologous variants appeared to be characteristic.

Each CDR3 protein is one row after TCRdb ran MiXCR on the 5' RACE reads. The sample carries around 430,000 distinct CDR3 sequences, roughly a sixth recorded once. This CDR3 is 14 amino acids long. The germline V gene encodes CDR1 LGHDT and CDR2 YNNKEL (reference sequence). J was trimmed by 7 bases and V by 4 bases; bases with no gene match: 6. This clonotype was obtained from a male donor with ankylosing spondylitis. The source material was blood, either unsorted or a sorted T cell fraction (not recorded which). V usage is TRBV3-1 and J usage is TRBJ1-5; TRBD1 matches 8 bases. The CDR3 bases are TGTGCCAGCAGCCTGACAGGGGAGGGACAGCCCCAGCATTTT. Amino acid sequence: CASSLTGEGQPQHF.